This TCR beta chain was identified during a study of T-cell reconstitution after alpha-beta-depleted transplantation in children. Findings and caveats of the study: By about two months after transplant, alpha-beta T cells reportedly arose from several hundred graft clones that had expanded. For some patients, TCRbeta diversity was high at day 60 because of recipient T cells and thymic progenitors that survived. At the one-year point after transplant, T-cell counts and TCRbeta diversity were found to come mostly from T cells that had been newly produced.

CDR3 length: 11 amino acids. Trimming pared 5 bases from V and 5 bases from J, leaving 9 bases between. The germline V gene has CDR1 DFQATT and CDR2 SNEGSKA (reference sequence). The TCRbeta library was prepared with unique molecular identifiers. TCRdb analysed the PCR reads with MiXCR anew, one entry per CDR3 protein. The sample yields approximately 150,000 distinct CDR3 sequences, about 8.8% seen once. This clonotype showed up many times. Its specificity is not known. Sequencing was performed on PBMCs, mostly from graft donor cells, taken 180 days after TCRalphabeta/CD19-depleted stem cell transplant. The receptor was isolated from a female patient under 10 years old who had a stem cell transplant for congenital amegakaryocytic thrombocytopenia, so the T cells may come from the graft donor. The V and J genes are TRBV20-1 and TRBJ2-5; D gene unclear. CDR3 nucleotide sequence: TGCAGTGCTCATAGCTGGGAGACCCAGTACTTC. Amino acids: CSAHSWETQYF.